This T cell receptor beta chain was sequenced in a study of cytomegalovirus exposure and HLA in healthy donors. General study results and limits: In a later analysis, productive TCRs from donors in an Asian-associated ancestry cluster reportedly carried fewer N-insertions than the cohort mean. Upon later analysis, TCR association rates were observed to vary by HLA locus, being highest for DRB1 and lowest for HLA-C.

Between the trimmed V and J ends, which lost 6 bases and 5 bases, there was a span of 16 bases. This CDR3 comprises 14 residues. The V gene's germline CDR1 is MNHNY and CDR2 SVGAGI (reference sequence). Vbeta (60) and Jbeta (13) primers were used in the PCR. This table comes from immunoSEQ multiplex PCR, and its TCRdb copy is limited to in-frame clones, with some not included. This table holds 150,000 to 200,000 clones, around 84% found once. Remarks on this clone: As yet, its antigen is unknown.

Sequences were obtained from PBMCs. The chain uses TRBV6-6 and TRBJ2-5, with TRBD2 as a possible D gene (6 bases). This receptor was identified in a man between 18 and 29 years old in good health and CMV-seronegative. The CDR3 nucleotides read TGTGCCAGCAGCCGAGGACTATCAGGCGAGACCCAGTACTTC. As protein: CASSRGLSGETQYF.